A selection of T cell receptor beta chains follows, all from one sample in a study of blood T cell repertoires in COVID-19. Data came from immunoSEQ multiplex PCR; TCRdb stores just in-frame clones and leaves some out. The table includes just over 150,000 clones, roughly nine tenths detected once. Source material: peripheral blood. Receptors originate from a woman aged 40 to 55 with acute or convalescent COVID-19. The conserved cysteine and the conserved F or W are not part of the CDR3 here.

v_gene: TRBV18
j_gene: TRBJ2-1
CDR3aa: ASSPKAQGQVYNEQF

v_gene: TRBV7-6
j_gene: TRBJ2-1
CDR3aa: ASSLARSRVEEQF

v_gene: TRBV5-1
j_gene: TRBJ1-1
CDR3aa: ASSLDGELNTEAF

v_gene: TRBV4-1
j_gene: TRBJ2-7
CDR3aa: ASSQIIAIRDRGVEQY

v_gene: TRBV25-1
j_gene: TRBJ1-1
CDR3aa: ASSDFQSKAF

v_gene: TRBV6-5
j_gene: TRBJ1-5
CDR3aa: ASSYSGAVNQPQH

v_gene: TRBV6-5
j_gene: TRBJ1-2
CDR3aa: ATYVLANYGYT

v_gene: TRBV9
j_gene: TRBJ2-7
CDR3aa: ASSVDPGPSYEQY

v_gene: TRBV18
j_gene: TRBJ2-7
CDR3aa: ASSPPESLAGVNEQY

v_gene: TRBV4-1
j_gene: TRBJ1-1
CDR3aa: ASSTRGNTEAF

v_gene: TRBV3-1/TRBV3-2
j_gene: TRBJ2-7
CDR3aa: ASSHSSDGPYEQY

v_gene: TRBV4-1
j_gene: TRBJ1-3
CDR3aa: ASTLGRGASAGNTIY

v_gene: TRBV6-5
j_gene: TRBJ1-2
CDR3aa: ASSQGQINGGYT

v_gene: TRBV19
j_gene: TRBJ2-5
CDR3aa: ASSKYYQYQETQY

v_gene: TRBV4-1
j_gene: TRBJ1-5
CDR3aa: ASSHPSTGPLYSNQPQH

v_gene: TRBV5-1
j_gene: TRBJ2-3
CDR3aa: ASIRDRATDTQY

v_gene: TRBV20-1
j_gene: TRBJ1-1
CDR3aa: SASSRDRNTEAF

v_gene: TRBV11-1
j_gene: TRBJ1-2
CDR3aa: ASSLVAGNGYT

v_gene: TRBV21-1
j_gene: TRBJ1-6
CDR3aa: ASSKVADNSPLH

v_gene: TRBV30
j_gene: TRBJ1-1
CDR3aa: AWSGDPGGTEAF

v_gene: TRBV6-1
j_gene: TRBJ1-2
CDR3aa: ASSEGQGTIYGYT

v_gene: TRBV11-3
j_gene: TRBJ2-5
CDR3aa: ASSLGLAGGNQETQY

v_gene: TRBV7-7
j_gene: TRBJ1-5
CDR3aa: ASSLALGQPQH

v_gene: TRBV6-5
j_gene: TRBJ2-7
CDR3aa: ASLRNYEQY

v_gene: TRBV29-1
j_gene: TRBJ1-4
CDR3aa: SVKGTGLGNEKLF

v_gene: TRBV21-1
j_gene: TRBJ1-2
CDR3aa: ASSGRDRERFGYT

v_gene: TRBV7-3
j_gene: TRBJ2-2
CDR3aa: ASSLIRGTGELF

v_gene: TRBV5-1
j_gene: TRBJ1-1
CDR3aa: ASSLAGAFRDTEAF

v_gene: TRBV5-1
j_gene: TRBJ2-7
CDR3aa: ASSLTASYEQY

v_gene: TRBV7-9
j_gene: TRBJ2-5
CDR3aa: ASSPGTSGGLETQY

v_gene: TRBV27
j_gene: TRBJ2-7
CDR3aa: ASSRQSSYEQY

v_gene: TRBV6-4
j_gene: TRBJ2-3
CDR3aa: ASSDGTGGGLDTQY

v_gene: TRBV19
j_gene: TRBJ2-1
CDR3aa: ASSIARGGYNEQF

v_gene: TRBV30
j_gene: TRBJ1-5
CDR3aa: AWSSSTTNNQPQH

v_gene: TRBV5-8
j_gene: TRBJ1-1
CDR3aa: ASSFVGVGMNTEAF

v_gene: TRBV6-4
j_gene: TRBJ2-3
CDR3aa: ASSPYLAAGTDTQY

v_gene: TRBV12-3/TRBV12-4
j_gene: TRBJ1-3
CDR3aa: ASRAGNTIY

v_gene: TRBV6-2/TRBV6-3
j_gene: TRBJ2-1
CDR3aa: ASSYRTDRVKKYNEQF

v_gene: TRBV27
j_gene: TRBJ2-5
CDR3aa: ASSLRASGSRRQETQY

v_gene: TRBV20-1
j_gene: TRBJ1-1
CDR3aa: SASGHQNTEAF

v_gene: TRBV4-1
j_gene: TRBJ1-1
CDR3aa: ASSQEQGARGNTEAF

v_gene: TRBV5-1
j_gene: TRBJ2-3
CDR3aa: ASSTHLTSGAADTQY